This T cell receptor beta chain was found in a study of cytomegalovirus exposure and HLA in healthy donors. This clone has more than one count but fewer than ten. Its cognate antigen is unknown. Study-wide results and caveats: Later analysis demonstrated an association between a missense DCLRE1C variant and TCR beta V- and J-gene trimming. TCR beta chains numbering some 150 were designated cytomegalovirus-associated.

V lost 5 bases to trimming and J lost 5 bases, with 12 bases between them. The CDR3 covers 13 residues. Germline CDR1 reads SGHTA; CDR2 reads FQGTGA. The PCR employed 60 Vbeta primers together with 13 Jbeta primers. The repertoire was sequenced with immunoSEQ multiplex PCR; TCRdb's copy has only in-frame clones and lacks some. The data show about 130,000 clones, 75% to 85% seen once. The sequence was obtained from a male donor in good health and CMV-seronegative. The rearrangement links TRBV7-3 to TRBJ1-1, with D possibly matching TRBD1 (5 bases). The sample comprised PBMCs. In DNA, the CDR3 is TGTGCCAGCAGCCTGGAGGGGAGAACTGAAGCTTTCTTT. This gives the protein CASSLEGRTEAFF.